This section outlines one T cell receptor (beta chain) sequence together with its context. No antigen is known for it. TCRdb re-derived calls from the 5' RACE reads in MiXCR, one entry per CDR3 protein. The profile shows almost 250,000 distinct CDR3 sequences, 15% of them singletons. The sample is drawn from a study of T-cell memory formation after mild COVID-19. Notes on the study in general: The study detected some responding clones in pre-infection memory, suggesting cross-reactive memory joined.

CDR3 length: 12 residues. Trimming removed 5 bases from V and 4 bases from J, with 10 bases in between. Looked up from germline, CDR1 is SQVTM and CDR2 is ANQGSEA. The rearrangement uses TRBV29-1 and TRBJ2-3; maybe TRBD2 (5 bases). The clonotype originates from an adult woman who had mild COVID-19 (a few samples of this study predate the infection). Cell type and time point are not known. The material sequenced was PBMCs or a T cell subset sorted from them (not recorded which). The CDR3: CSVRESADTQYF. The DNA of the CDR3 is TGCAGCGTTCGGGAAAGCGCAGATACGCAGTATTTT.